This T cell receptor beta chain was recorded in a study of a mutant IDH1 vaccine in newly diagnosed glioma. Study conclusions and caveats: Across multiple MHC alleles, 93.3% of patients had vaccine-induced responses.

On this clone itself: Its antigen is currently unknown.

The method was immunoSEQ multiplex PCR; TCRdb's version includes in-frame clones alone and lacks a portion of them. The table shows roughly 120,000 clones, with 85% to 90% occurring only once. Time point of the sample: week 11, during vaccination. In every dose of vaccine, 300 ug of mutant IDH1 20-mer peptide was given alongside topical imiquimod. The length of the CDR3 is 15 residues. Germline V gene lookup returns CDR1 MNHNS and CDR2 SASEGT. V trimming: 7 bases; J trimming: 5 bases; junction bases outside the gene matches: 8. This clonotype was obtained from a woman aged 50 to 60 with glioma. The input for sequencing was PBMCs, taken from a glioma patient whose treatment included an IDH1 peptide vaccine. J is TRBJ1-5 and V is TRBV6-1; 10 positions agree with TRBD1. The chain's CDR3 is CASIPGQGGDQPQHF. The CDR3 DNA sequence: TGTGCCAGCATTCCCGGACAGGGGGGAGATCAGCCCCAGCATTTT.